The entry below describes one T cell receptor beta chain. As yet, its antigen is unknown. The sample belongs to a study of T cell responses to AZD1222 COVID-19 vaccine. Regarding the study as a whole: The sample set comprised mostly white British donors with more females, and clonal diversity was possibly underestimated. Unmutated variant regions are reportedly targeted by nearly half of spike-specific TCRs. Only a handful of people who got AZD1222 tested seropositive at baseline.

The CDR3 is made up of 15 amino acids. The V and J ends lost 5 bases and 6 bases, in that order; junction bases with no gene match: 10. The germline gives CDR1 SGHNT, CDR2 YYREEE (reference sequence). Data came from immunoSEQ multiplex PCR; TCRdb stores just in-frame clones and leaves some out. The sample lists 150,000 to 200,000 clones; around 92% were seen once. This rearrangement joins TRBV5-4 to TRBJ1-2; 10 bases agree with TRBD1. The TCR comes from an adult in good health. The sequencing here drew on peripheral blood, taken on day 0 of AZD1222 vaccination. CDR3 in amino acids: CASRSQRTGGDGYTF. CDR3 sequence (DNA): TGTGCCAGCAGATCCCAGCGGACAGGGGGGGATGGCTACACCTTC.